The next 3 T cell receptor beta chains were all read from a single sample in a study of CD8+CD57+ T cells in acquired aplastic anemia. The template used for profiling TCR beta VDJ and CDR3 was genomic DNA. TCRdb itself ran the reads through MiXCR, one entry per CDR3 protein. The sample has a few hundred thousand distinct CDR3 sequences, just under 70% seen once. Sequenced sample: sorted CD4+, CD8+, or CD8+CD57+ T cells (not recorded which) from PBMCs. The origin of the receptors is a human donor in good health, serving as a control.

To note about this clonotype: This likely comes from a read error, as the CDR3 has no conserved phenylalanine or tryptophan at its end. The chain employs TRBV7-2 and TRBJ2-3; D is unresolved. V gave up 4 bases and J gave up 9 bases, with 11 bases separating them. The germline gives CDR1 SGHTA, CDR2 FQGNSA. The CDR3 loop spans 12 amino acids. CDR3 sequence: CASSSEMGTQYY. CDR3 nucleotide sequence: TGTGCCAGCAGCTCCGAGATGGGGACGCAGTATTAT.

The rearrangement uses TRBV7-2 and TRBJ2-7; D ambiguous. Germline CDR1 is SGHTA and CDR2 is FQGNSA. This CDR3 contains 15 residues. Here the CDR3 DNA reads TGTGCCAGCAGCTTATTTCTTAGGCTGACGGGCGTGAACACCGTC. As protein: CASSLFLRLTGVNTV.

The rearrangement joins TRBV9 to TRBJ2-1; D remains unclear. V was pared by 0 bases and J by 14 bases, with 24 bases between. Germline V CDR1 and CDR2: SGDLS, YYNGEE. The CDR3 spans 16 residues. For the CDR3, the DNA is TGTGCCAGCAGCGTAGGGACCCTCAGCTCCTACAATGCGAAGTTCTTC. Protein product: CASSVGTLSSYNAKFF.